The rows below give T cell receptor beta chains drawn from one sample of a study of CD8+ T cells in alopecia areata. Sequencing was performed with immunoSEQ multiplex PCR; in TCRdb, only in-frame clones are kept and a portion is missing. The top ten hold less than 1% of the sample, which has 140,000 to 150,000 clones, about 51% seen once. The source was CD4+ T cells sorted from blood, collected at week 0. These receptor sequences come from a human donor with alopecia areata. The CDR3 runs from the conserved cysteine through the conserved F or W. A D gene is named only where the DNA matches it firmly. The listing skips clone size in some rows; elsewhere it reads once, few, many or a size class.

clone size,D gene,J gene,V gene,CDR3 DNA,CDR3 protein
once,.,TRBJ2-6,TRBV2,TGTGCCAGCAGTGTTTACTCTGGGGCCAACGTCCTGACTTTC,CASSVYSGANVLTF
.,.,TRBJ1-1,TRBV30,TGTGCCTGGAGTGTCCCCTCGTTCGGAGTCCGAGTTGAAGCTTTCTTT,CAWSVPSFGVRVEAFF
.,.,TRBJ2-5,TRBV15,TGTGCCACCCAGGTCAAAGAGACCCAGTACTTC,CATQVKETQYF
.,.,TRBJ1-2,TRBV9,TGTGCCAGCAGCGTAGTGGTGGGCTATGGCTACACCTTC,CASSVVVGYGYTF
.,.,TRBJ1-1,TRBV2,TGTGCCAGCAGTGGGGTTGGGGGCACTGAAGCTTTCTTT,CASSGVGGTEAFF
many,TRBD1,TRBJ2-3,TRBV2,TGTGCCAGCAGTCAAGACAGGGGCGTGAATACGCAGTATTTT,CASSQDRGVNTQYF
.,.,TRBJ2-5,TRBV7-2,TGTGCCAGCAGCTTAGTGGCCAGGGCCCAGACCCAGTACTTC,CASSLVARAQTQYF
few,TRBD2,TRBJ2-5,TRBV29-1,TGCATCCCATCGGGGACTAGCGGGAGTTTTGAGACCCAGTACTTC,CIPSGTSGSFETQYF
.,.,TRBJ2-2,TRBV4-3,TGCGCCAGCAGCCCAAGGGTATCCGGGGAGCTGTTTTTT,CASSPRVSGELFF
.,.,TRBJ2-1,TRBV15,TGTGCCACCAGCAGAGTCACGACGGGGTACAATGAGCAGTTCTTC,CATSRVTTGYNEQFF
few,TRBD1,TRBJ2-3,TRBV29-1,TGCAGCGTTACAGGGGGAGGAGATACGCAGTATTTT,CSVTGGGDTQYF
.,TRBD1,TRBJ2-7,TRBV19,TGTGCCAGTAGTATTGGGACAGCTACCTACGAGCAGTACTTC,CASSIGTATYEQYF
few,.,TRBJ1-1,TRBV7-9,TGTGCCAGCAGCTTAGAAGAGGGTACTGAAGCTTTCTTT,CASSLEEGTEAFF
few,TRBD2,TRBJ2-7,TRBV4-3,TGCGCCAGCAGCCAGCGCGTGGGACTAGCGGTGACCTACGAGCAGTACTTC,CASSQRVGLAVTYEQYF
.,.,TRBJ2-3,TRBV20-1,TGCAGTGCGAAGCGGGCGGATACGCAGTATTTT,CSAKRADTQYF
few,TRBD2,TRBJ2-1,TRBV9,TGTGCCAGCAGCGTAGACGCGGGAGGGTACAATGAGCAGTTCTTC,CASSVDAGGYNEQFF
few,.,TRBJ2-1,TRBV4-3,TGCGCCAGCAGCCAAGAGGGTTCGGCGGAAGGGAGCTCCTACAATGAGCAGTTCTTC,CASSQEGSAEGSSYNEQFF
.,.,TRBJ2-5,TRBV18,TGTGCCAGCTCAGACTCCCTCGCGGAGACCCAGTACTTC,CASSDSLAETQYF
few,.,TRBJ1-1,TRBV30,TGTGCCTGGGGTTTCGACATTGAAGCTTTCTTT,CAWGFDIEAFF
few,.,TRBJ2-5,TRBV29-1,TGCAGCACCCGAGTGGGACAAGTCCAAGAGACCCAGTACTTC,CSTRVGQVQETQYF
.,.,TRBJ1-5,TRBV6-5,TGTGCCAGCAGACGCCGGGGAGCCGGCAATCAGCCCCAGCATTTT,CASRRRGAGNQPQHF
.,.,TRBJ2-2,TRBV7-2,TGTGCCAGCAGTTCCACGGGAGCCCGATCAGCGATCGGGGAGCTGTTTTTT,CASSSTGARSAIGELFF
.,.,TRBJ1-1,TRBV25-1,TGTGCCAGCATCGGGCAGGCGGGGACTGAAGCTTTCTTT,CASIGQAGTEAFF
.,TRBD2,TRBJ2-1,TRBV29-1,TGCAGCGTTGAATTTCCGGGGGGGAGAGCCTACAATGAGCAGTTCTTC,CSVEFPGGRAYNEQFF
.,.,TRBJ1-5,TRBV5-1,TGCGCCAGCAGAGAGCGTCGGCTGGGGGCGGAGGCCCAGCATTTT,CASRERRLGAEAQHF
.,TRBD2,TRBJ2-7,TRBV18,TGTGCCAGCTCACCAACTAGCGGCAAAGGTGGGGGTACGGAGCAGTACTTC,CASSPTSGKGGGTEQYF
few,.,TRBJ1-5,TRBV30,TGTGCCTGGAGGAGTAGCAGCAATCAGCCCCAGCATTTT,CAWRSSSNQPQHF
.,.,TRBJ1-2,TRBV15,TGTGCCACCAGCAGAGCAGATCTTGGGGCGGATGGCTACACCTTC,CATSRADLGADGYTF
.,.,TRBJ2-7,TRBV30,TGTGCCTGGAGTGGACTAGCCTACGAGCAGTACTTC,CAWSGLAYEQYF
few,TRBD2,TRBJ2-1,TRBV28,TGTGCCATTACTAGCGGGTCCTACAATGAGCAGTTCTTC,CAITSGSYNEQFF
.,.,TRBJ2-1,TRBV7-2,TGTGCCAGCAGCCGGGGGTACAATGAGCAGTTCTTC,CASSRGYNEQFF
.,.,TRBJ1-5,TRBV19,TGTGCCAGTACCATACAGGGTCAGCCCCAGCATTTT,CASTIQGQPQHF
.,TRBD2,TRBJ2-1,TRBV19,TGTGCCAGTAGCTTGGGACTAGCGGGGAATGAGCAGTTCTTC,CASSLGLAGNEQFF
.,.,TRBJ2-5,TRBV10-3,TGTGCCACCCGGGCCCCCCCGGAGGGCGAGACCCAGTACTTC,CATRAPPEGETQYF
.,TRBD1,TRBJ1-4,TRBV11-2,TGTGCCAGCAGCTTGACAGGGGCACGAGAAAAACTGTTTTTT,CASSLTGAREKLFF
.,.,TRBJ2-3,TRBV29-1,TGCAGCGTTGTAGCCCCCAACACAGATACGCAGTATTTT,CSVVAPNTDTQYF
.,.,TRBJ1-3,TRBV29-1,TGCAGCGTCAGGGTCTTCGAGGGAAACACCATATATTTT,CSVRVFEGNTIYF
few,.,TRBJ1-1,TRBV29-1,TGCAGCGTTGTCCCAGGGCTGAACACTGAAGCTTTCTTT,CSVVPGLNTEAFF
.,TRBD1,TRBJ1-5,TRBV19,TGTGCCAGTAGCGATACAGGGGGCGGCAATCAGCCCCAGCATTTT,CASSDTGGGNQPQHF
.,.,TRBJ2-6,TRBV5-1,TGCGCCAGCAGCTTGTCCGGCTCTGGGGCCAACGTCCTGACTTTC,CASSLSGSGANVLTF
.,.,TRBJ1-2,TRBV4-1,TGCGCCAGCAGCCAAGGAACTAACTATGGCTACACCTTC,CASSQGTNYGYTF
.,TRBD1,TRBJ2-1,TRBV30,TGTGCCTGGAGTATGGGGACAGACTACAATGAGCAGTTCTTC,CAWSMGTDYNEQFF
.,.,TRBJ1-2,TRBV7-2,TGTGCCAGCAGCCCTGGAGGGGGGCGCGTCGATGGCTACACCTTC,CASSPGGGRVDGYTF
.,.,TRBJ2-2,TRBV9,TGTGCCAGCAGCGTAGTCGGAGGGGAGCTGTTTTTT,CASSVVGGELFF
.,TRBD1,TRBJ1-2,TRBV6-5,TGTGCCAGCAGCTTCCGACAGGGGGACTTGGGCTACACCTTC,CASSFRQGDLGYTF
.,TRBD2,TRBJ2-7,TRBV4-1,TGCGCCAGCAGCCTCCAAGCGGGAGGGCCCTCCTACGAGCAGTACTTC,CASSLQAGGPSYEQYF
few,.,TRBJ1-1,TRBV30,TGTGCCTGGAAGGGGGGCCTGAACACTGAAGCTTTCTTT,CAWKGGLNTEAFF
.,.,TRBJ2-3,TRBV29-1,TGCAGCGTCCGCCCGGCGGCTAGCACAGATACGCAGTATTTT,CSVRPAASTDTQYF
.,.,TRBJ1-5,TRBV6-5,TGTGCCAGCAGTCCAGGGTCCGGCAATCAGCCCCAGCATTTT,CASSPGSGNQPQHF
.,.,TRBJ2-1,TRBV29-1,TGCAGCCACGGACTGCTGGGCAATGAGCAGTTCTTC,CSHGLLGNEQFF